This T cell receptor (beta chain) comes out of a study of identical twins. General study findings and limits: Monozygotic twins shared more out-of-frame TCR alpha than recombination models predicted. Where out-of-frame alpha sequences were twin-shared, they showed excess low generation probability.

On this clonotype itself: Antigen unknown.

The CDR3 consists of 14 residues. In germline, CDR1 is DFQATT, CDR2 SNEGSKA (reference sequence). J gave up 0 bases and V 6 bases, and 4 bases lay outside the gene matches. TCRdb recomputed calls from the 5' RACE reads with MiXCR, one row per CDR3 protein. Of just over 450,000 distinct CDR3 sequences listed, 14% are singletons. These data also formed part of another study, on yellow fever vaccine responses in identical twins.

J is TRBJ2-1 and V is TRBV20-1; 8 nucleotides align to TRBD2. Sample: CD4+ T cells sorted from blood. The receptor's source is a woman aged 18-35 years in good health. This chain's CDR3 is CSANSGTSYNEQFF. As DNA, the CDR3 is TGCAGTGCCAATAGCGGGACCTCCTACAATGAGCAGTTCTTC.